This T cell receptor (beta chain) appears in the sequencing data of a study of T-cell reconstitution after alpha-beta-depleted transplantation in children. The CDR3 runs to 16 residues. Germline V gives CDR1 DFQATT, CDR2 SNEGSKA (reference sequence). Trimming cost V 3 bases and J 3 bases, with 20 bases left between them. The study's findings and limits: From surviving recipient T cells and thymic progenitors came the high day-60 TCRbeta diversity observed in some patients. One year post-transplant, T-cell counts and diversity were largely derived from T cells produced anew. Expanded graft clones numbering several hundred reportedly gave rise to alpha-beta T cells about two months after transplant.

This clonotype has a handful of counts. Its antigen is not known. The TCRbeta library was prepared with unique molecular identifiers. One entry per CDR3 protein results from TCRdb running MiXCR on the PCR reads. The sample consists of fewer than 750,000 distinct CDR3 sequences, 23% of them appearing once. Source: PBMCs, mostly from graft donor cells, taken 360 days after TCRalphabeta/CD19-depleted stem cell transplant. The genes are TRBV20-1 and TRBJ1-2; D not certain. This clonotype was sampled from a boy younger than two who had a stem cell transplant for acute myeloid leukemia, so the T cells may come from the graft donor. CDR3 DNA sequence: TGCAGTGCTAGTCGGGCTCGGGTCAGTGAGGACTATGGCTACACCTTC. This gives the protein CSASRARVSEDYGYTF.